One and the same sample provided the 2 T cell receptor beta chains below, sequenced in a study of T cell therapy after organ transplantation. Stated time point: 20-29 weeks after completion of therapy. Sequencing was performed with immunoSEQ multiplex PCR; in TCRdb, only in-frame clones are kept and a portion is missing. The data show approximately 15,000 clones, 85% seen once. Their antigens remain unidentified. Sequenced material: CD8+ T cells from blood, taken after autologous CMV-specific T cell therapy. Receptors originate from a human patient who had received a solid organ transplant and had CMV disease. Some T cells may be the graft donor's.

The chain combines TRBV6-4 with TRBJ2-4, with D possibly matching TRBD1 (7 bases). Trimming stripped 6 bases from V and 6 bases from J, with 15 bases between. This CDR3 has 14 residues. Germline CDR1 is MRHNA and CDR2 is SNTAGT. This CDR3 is CASSPRGTVNIQYF. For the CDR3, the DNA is TGTGCCAGCAGCCCCAGGGGGACTGTAAACATTCAGTACTTC.

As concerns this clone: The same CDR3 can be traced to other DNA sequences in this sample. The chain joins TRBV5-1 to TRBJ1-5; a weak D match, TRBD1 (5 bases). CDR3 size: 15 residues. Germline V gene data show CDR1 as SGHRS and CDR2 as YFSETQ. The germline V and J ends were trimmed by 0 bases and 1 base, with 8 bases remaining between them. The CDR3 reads CASSLGQGSNQPQHF. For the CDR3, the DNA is TGCGCCAGCAGCTTGGGGCAGGGCAGCAATCAGCCCCAGCATTTT.